The clone carrying this T cell receptor (beta chain) was picked up many times. Its antigen is undetermined. Germline V lookup: CDR1 SNHLY, CDR2 FYNNEI. The ends were cut back, 1 base at V and 0 bases at J, with 10 bases in the middle. CDR3 length: 17 residues. The sample is drawn from a study of T cells in Graves' hyperthyroidism and ophthalmopathy. Uncontrolled infections, other autoimmune diseases, pregnancy or lactation led to exclusion of patients. Diagnosing involved the use of clinical symptoms, serum thyroxine and TRAb, thyroid ultrasound and orbital computed tomography. TCR beta CDR3 regions were amplified from RNA transcripts. Researchers ran a first-round RT-PCR on the TCR CDR3 using the HTBI primer set. TCRdb re-analysed the multiplex PCR reads in MiXCR, keeping a single row per CDR3 protein. The table lists 450,000 to 700,000 distinct CDR3 sequences, under 60% of them singletons. Findings and caveats of the study: The model predicted ophthalmopathy a median roughly six months before onset. Also found in blood were most expanded thyroid clonotypes above 0.001.

Sequenced: peripheral blood or thyroid tissue (not recorded which). The chain couples TRBV2 to TRBJ1-6, with D unclear. This sequence originates from an adult woman with Graves' disease, either hyperthyroidism or ophthalmopathy (not recorded which). The CDR3 is CASSEGRFSSYNSPLHF. The DNA for the CDR3 is TGTGCCAGCAGTGAAGGCAGATTTAGCTCCTATAATTCACCCCTCCACTTT.